A single sample is the source of the 13 T cell receptor beta chains below, sequenced in a study of PD-1 blockade in classical Hodgkin lymphoma. Libraries were prepared by immunoSEQ multiplex PCR; TCRdb keeps only in-frame clonotypes and omits some of them. The sample includes about 58,000 clones, around 89% of them seen just once. All patients relapsed after autologous stem cell transplantation, and brentuximab vedotin exposure varied. Sequencing was performed on peripheral blood mononuclear cells (PBMCs), taken before the second cycle of nivolumab. The receptors shown here come from a human donor with classical Hodgkin lymphoma.

As DNA, the CDR3 is TGTGCCAGCAGTCCCCGGGACAGGGTGCGCTACGAGCAGTACTTC. Amino acids: CASSPRDRVRYEQYF. This chain connects TRBV27 to TRBJ2-7; TRBD1 matches at 9 bases. CDR1 and CDR2 from the germline V gene are MNHEY and SMNVEV (reference sequence). V lost 5 bases, J lost 3 bases, and 8 bases stayed unmatched. The length of the CDR3 is 15 residues.

The chain employs TRBV5-1 and TRBJ1-5, with D possibly TRBD1 on 5 matching bases. The V and J ends lost 0 bases and 4 bases respectively, with 8 bases between them. The V gene's germline CDR1 is SGHRS and CDR2 YFSETQ. This CDR3 comprises 14 residues. The CDR3 DNA sequence: TGCGCCAGCAGCTTGGAATCAGGGAATCAGCCCCAGCATTTT. Residues: CASSLESGNQPQHF.

This chain uses TRBV5-1 with TRBJ1-5; D perhaps matches TRBD1 (6 bases). The CDR3 consists of 15 residues. V was clipped by 4 bases and J by 0 bases, with 11 bases between them. The germline V gene encodes CDR1 SGHRS and CDR2 YFSETQ. CDR3 coding DNA: TGCGCCAGCAGCATGGAGGGGGATAGCAATCAGCCCCAGCATTTT. As protein: CASSMEGDSNQPQHF.

The chain couples TRBV5-1 to TRBJ2-3, with 7 nucleotides matching TRBD2. Trimming cost V 1 base and J 2 bases; bases outside gene matches: 4. Germline values: CDR1 SGHRS, CDR2 YFSETQ. The length of the CDR3 is 15 residues. For the CDR3, the DNA is TGCGCCAGCAGCTTGCCTAGCGGTCCCACAGATACGCAGTATTTT. It codes for CASSLPSGPTDTQYF.

The chain joins TRBV5-1 to TRBJ2-3; a weak D match, TRBD2 (5 bases). Germline CDR1 reads SGHRS; CDR2 reads YFSETQ. CDR3 length: 16 amino acids. V was trimmed by 6 bases and J by 4 bases, leaving 21 bases between them. DNA for the CDR3: TGCGCCAGCACCGACCGTGGGAGTGAGGATCCAGATACGCAGTATTTT. It translates to CASTDRGSEDPDTQYF.

The chain carries TRBV5-1 and TRBJ2-5; TRBD1 agrees at 7 bases. The CDR3 has 15 residues. The V and J ends lost 4 bases and 1 base, in that order; junction bases with no gene match: 7. Germline assignment: CDR1 SGHRS and CDR2 YFSETQ. The CDR3 DNA reads TGCGCCAGCAGCCGTACAGGGGTAGGCCAAGAGACCCAGTACTTC. Residues: CASSRTGVGQETQYF.

The chain employs TRBV5-1 and TRBJ2-5; tentatively, D is TRBD2 (5 bases). Trimming removed 4 bases from V and 5 bases from J, with 18 bases in between. The CDR3 loop spans 15 amino acids. Germline CDR1 reads SGHRS; CDR2 reads YFSETQ. The CDR3 spells CASSDLPRVGETQYF. CDR3 coding DNA: TGCGCCAGCAGCGATCTTCCGAGGGTCGGGGAGACCCAGTACTTC.

The gene calls are TRBV18 and TRBJ2-7, with TRBD1 matching 11 bases. This CDR3 region has 14 residues. V was clipped by 5 bases and J by 3 bases; unmatched bases: 3. In germline, CDR1 is KGHSH, CDR2 LQKENI. CDR3 protein: CASSAGTGGYEQYF. For the CDR3, the DNA is TGTGCCAGCTCAGCCGGGACAGGGGGCTACGAGCAGTACTTC.

The CDR3 DNA sequence: TGTGCCAGCAGCTTGATTCCGGATACGCAGTATTTT. Protein product: CASSLIPDTQYF. The V call is TRBV7-2, the J call TRBJ2-3, with D uncertain. V lost 3 bases to trimming and J lost 6 bases, with 7 bases between them. This CDR3 contains 12 residues. CDR1 is SGHTA, CDR2 FQGNSA, per germline.

The genes are TRBV9 and TRBJ2-2; D is tentatively TRBD1 or TRBD2 (6 bases each). Germline CDR1 reads SGDLS; CDR2 reads YYNGEE. There are 13 residues in the CDR3. V was clipped by 6 bases and J by 7 bases, with 13 bases between them. The DNA of the CDR3 is TGTGCCAGCACCTGGGGGGCGGGCGGGGAGCTGTTTTTT. Translated: CASTWGAGGELFF.

The J gene is TRBJ2-7, the V gene TRBV28, with 8 bases identical to TRBD1. The V gene end was trimmed by 5 bases and the J gene end by 3 bases; junction bases not matched to a gene: 9. The CDR3 consists of 15 residues. From germline, CDR1 is MDHEN and CDR2 SYDVKM. CDR3 bases: TGTGCCAGCAGTGAGATGACAGGGGCGATCTACGAGCAGTACTTC. It yields the protein CASSEMTGAIYEQYF. Complete variable domain (other parts from reference TRBV28 and TRBJ2-7): DVKVTQSSRYLVKRTGEKVFLECVQDMDHENMFWYRQDPGLGLRLIYFSYDVKMKEKGDIPEGYSVSREKKERFSLILESASTNQTSMYLCASSEMTGAIYEQYFGPGTRLTVT.

V is TRBV6-5 and J is TRBJ1-2; D is undetermined. The germline V gene encodes CDR1 MNHEY and CDR2 SVGAGI. The V end was cut by 2 bases, the J end by 2 bases, with 9 bases between. The CDR3 has 14 amino acids. In nucleotides, the CDR3 is TGTGCCAGCAGTTACCGGAGTAGCAACTATGGCTACACCTTC. Translated, it gives CASSYRSSNYGYTF.

The V call is TRBV19, the J call TRBJ2-7; 12 bases agree with TRBD2. CDR1 and CDR2 from the germline V gene are LNHDA and SQIVND (reference sequence). This CDR3 is 17 amino acids long. With 6 bases clipped from V and 5 bases from J, the junction kept 14 bases outside the gene matches. The CDR3, as DNA: TGTGCCAGTAGCACCAACGGACTAGCGGGGACCTTTAACGAGCAGTACTTC. Translation gives CASSTNGLAGTFNEQYF. Using reference TRBV19 and TRBJ2-7 for the parts outside the CDR3, the full variable domain is DGGITQSPKYLFRKEGQNVTLSCEQNLNHDAMYWYRQDPGQGLRLIYYSQIVNDFQKGDIAEGYSVSREKKESFPLTVTSAQKNPTAFYLCASSTNGLAGTFNEQYFGPGTRLTVT.